This is a list of T cell receptor beta chains from one sample in a study of beta chain features in type 1 diabetes. Profiling relied on immunoSEQ multiplex PCR, and the TCRdb table lists in-frame clones only, not all of them. The table has hundreds of thousands of clones, 15% seen once. The material sequenced was naive CD4+ T cells from blood. These TCRs come from a man aged 18 to 30 in good health. Both conserved end residues are part of each CDR3. D genes are given only for firm matches. Size tells how often a clone was seen (once, few, many) or the class of an expanded clone, and some rows leave it out.

d_gene: .; j_gene: TRBJ1-5; v_gene: TRBV4-3; abundance: .; CDR3aa: CASSQDLVRLNKQPQHF; CDR3nt: TGCGCCAGCAGCCAGGATCTCGTGAGGTTAAATAAACAGCCCCAGCATTTT
d_gene: .; j_gene: TRBJ2-7; v_gene: TRBV18; abundance: .; CDR3aa: CASSQLDSFGVEKQYF; CDR3nt: TGTGCCAGCTCACAATTGGACAGCTTTGGGGTTGAAAAGCAGTACTTC
d_gene: .; j_gene: TRBJ2-6; v_gene: TRBV5-1; abundance: .; CDR3aa: CASSLGDTASSGANVLTF; CDR3nt: TGCGCCAGCAGCTTGGGTGACACCGCCTCCTCTGGGGCCAACGTCCTGACTTTC
d_gene: TRBD1; j_gene: TRBJ1-2; v_gene: TRBV7-3; abundance: .; CDR3aa: CASSPQTGGIYGYTF; CDR3nt: TGTGCCAGCAGCCCCCAAACAGGGGGCATCTATGGCTACACCTTC
d_gene: .; j_gene: TRBJ2-1; v_gene: TRBV7-3; abundance: .; CDR3aa: CASSRGLAYNEQFF; CDR3nt: TGTGCCAGCAGCCGTGGACTGGCTTACAATGAGCAGTTCTTC
d_gene: .; j_gene: TRBJ1-6; v_gene: TRBV2; abundance: .; CDR3aa: CASSPKDPLHF; CDR3nt: TGTGCCAGCAGTCCTAAGGACCCCCTCCACTTT
d_gene: TRBD1; j_gene: TRBJ1-5; v_gene: TRBV2; abundance: .; CDR3aa: CASRGQSNQPQHF; CDR3nt: TGTGCCAGCAGGGGACAGAGCAATCAGCCCCAGCATTTT
d_gene: .; j_gene: TRBJ2-7; v_gene: TRBV28; abundance: few; CDR3aa: CASPEGGVDEQYF; CDR3nt: TGTGCCAGCCCCGAGGGCGGTGTCGACGAGCAGTACTTC
d_gene: TRBD1; j_gene: TRBJ1-5; v_gene: TRBV19; abundance: .; CDR3aa: CATTGGTGGSSNQPQHF; CDR3nt: TGTGCCACTACCGGGGGGACAGGGGGTTCGAGCAATCAGCCCCAGCATTTT
d_gene: TRBD2; j_gene: TRBJ2-7; v_gene: TRBV28; abundance: .; CDR3aa: CASRLAGPSSYEQYF; CDR3nt: TGTGCCAGCAGATTAGCGGGACCATCCTCCTACGAGCAGTACTTC
d_gene: .; j_gene: TRBJ2-7; v_gene: TRBV7-2; abundance: .; CDR3aa: CASSPPTYEQYF; CDR3nt: TGTGCCAGCAGCCCACCGACCTACGAGCAGTACTTC
d_gene: .; j_gene: TRBJ1-1; v_gene: TRBV18; abundance: .; CDR3aa: CASSPLQVNTEAFF; CDR3nt: TGTGCCAGCTCACCACTACAGGTGAACACTGAAGCTTTCTTT
d_gene: .; j_gene: TRBJ2-1; v_gene: TRBV9; abundance: .; CDR3aa: CASSERPSRGEQFF; CDR3nt: TGTGCCAGCAGCGAACGTCCGTCCCGCGGTGAGCAGTTCTTC
d_gene: .; j_gene: TRBJ1-4; v_gene: TRBV30; abundance: .; CDR3aa: CAWSVGADATNEKLFF; CDR3nt: TGTGCCTGGAGTGTTGGGGCGGATGCAACTAATGAAAAACTGTTTTTT
d_gene: .; j_gene: TRBJ1-5; v_gene: TRBV2; abundance: .; CDR3aa: CASSGLFRVQPQHF; CDR3nt: TGTGCCAGCAGTGGGTTATTTCGGGTTCAGCCCCAGCATTTT
d_gene: TRBD1; j_gene: TRBJ2-7; v_gene: TRBV18; abundance: few; CDR3aa: CASSPYRGDEQYF; CDR3nt: TGTGCCAGCTCACCATACAGGGGAGACGAGCAGTACTTC
d_gene: TRBD1; j_gene: TRBJ2-3; v_gene: TRBV7-9; abundance: few; CDR3aa: CASSLGQGRTDTQYF; CDR3nt: TGTGCCAGCAGCTTAGGACAGGGTAGGACAGATACGCAGTATTTT
d_gene: .; j_gene: TRBJ1-5; v_gene: TRBV7-9; abundance: few; CDR3aa: CASSRGADNQPQHF; CDR3nt: TGTGCCAGCAGCCGGGGGGCAGACAATCAGCCCCAGCATTTT
d_gene: .; j_gene: TRBJ2-7; v_gene: TRBV5-1; abundance: few; CDR3aa: CASSLGTAAYEQYF; CDR3nt: TGCGCCAGCAGCTTGGGGACAGCTGCCTACGAGCAGTACTTC
d_gene: .; j_gene: TRBJ2-7; v_gene: TRBV18; abundance: .; CDR3aa: CASSPPSSYEQYF; CDR3nt: TGTGCCAGCTCACCCCCTAGCTCCTACGAGCAGTACTTC
d_gene: .; j_gene: TRBJ2-2; v_gene: TRBV6-5; abundance: .; CDR3aa: CASSYRGGTGELFF; CDR3nt: TGTGCCAGCAGTTACAGGGGGGGCACCGGGGAGCTGTTTTTT
d_gene: .; j_gene: TRBJ1-1; v_gene: TRBV4-2; abundance: few; CDR3aa: CASSQNTEAFF; CDR3nt: TGTGCCAGCAGCCAGAACACTGAAGCTTTCTTT
d_gene: TRBD1; j_gene: TRBJ2-3; v_gene: TRBV5-1; abundance: few; CDR3aa: CASSVDRVGTDTQYF; CDR3nt: TGCGCCAGCAGCGTGGACAGGGTCGGGACAGATACGCAGTATTTT
d_gene: .; j_gene: TRBJ1-2; v_gene: TRBV4-3; abundance: few; CDR3aa: CASGTPNNYGYTF; CDR3nt: TGCGCCAGCGGGACACCCAATAACTATGGCTACACCTTC
d_gene: .; j_gene: TRBJ1-5; v_gene: TRBV15; abundance: .; CDR3aa: CATSARGNYNQPQHF; CDR3nt: TGTGCCACCAGCGCCAGGGGAAACTACAATCAGCCCCAGCATTTT
d_gene: TRBD1; j_gene: TRBJ1-5; v_gene: TRBV2; abundance: few; CDR3aa: CASKGKTGGRSQPQHF; CDR3nt: TGTGCCAGCAAAGGGAAGACAGGGGGTCGTAGCCAGCCCCAGCATTTT
d_gene: .; j_gene: TRBJ2-5; v_gene: TRBV7-2; abundance: few; CDR3aa: CASSLAAVLSTQYF; CDR3nt: TGTGCCAGCAGCTTAGCGGCCGTTTTATCGACCCAGTACTTC
d_gene: TRBD1; j_gene: TRBJ2-7; v_gene: TRBV28; abundance: .; CDR3aa: CASRPDRERYEQYF; CDR3nt: TGTGCCAGCAGACCCGACAGGGAGAGGTACGAGCAGTACTTC
d_gene: .; j_gene: TRBJ2-3; v_gene: TRBV7-8; abundance: few; CDR3aa: CASRTGRGRSTDTQYF; CDR3nt: TGTGCCAGCAGGACGGGGAGGGGGCGCAGCACAGATACGCAGTATTTT
d_gene: TRBD2; j_gene: TRBJ2-3; v_gene: TRBV28; abundance: .; CDR3aa: CASSLAGLAGGPTDTQYF; CDR3nt: TGTGCCAGCAGTTTGGCGGGACTAGCGGGAGGGCCGACAGATACGCAGTATTTT
d_gene: .; j_gene: TRBJ2-7; v_gene: TRBV27; abundance: .; CDR3aa: CASSRNGRGYEQYF; CDR3nt: TGTGCCAGCAGTAGGAACGGGCGGGGCTACGAGCAGTACTTC
d_gene: TRBD1; j_gene: TRBJ2-1; v_gene: TRBV25-1; abundance: few; CDR3aa: CASSATQGASYNEQFF; CDR3nt: TGTGCCAGCAGTGCAACCCAGGGGGCTTCCTACAATGAGCAGTTCTTC
d_gene: .; j_gene: TRBJ2-7; v_gene: TRBV18; abundance: few; CDR3aa: CASQKSGVGYSYEQYF; CDR3nt: TGTGCCAGCCAAAAGTCGGGGGTAGGGTACTCCTACGAGCAGTACTTC
d_gene: .; j_gene: TRBJ2-4; v_gene: TRBV7-2; abundance: few; CDR3aa: CASSLGQGLVRNIQYF; CDR3nt: TGTGCCAGCAGCTTAGGGCAGGGCCTTGTGAGGAACATTCAGTACTTC
d_gene: .; j_gene: TRBJ1-6; v_gene: TRBV4-2; abundance: few; CDR3aa: CASSREQTPNSPLHF; CDR3nt: TGTGCCAGCAGCCGGGAACAAACTCCAAATTCACCCCTCCACTTT
d_gene: .; j_gene: TRBJ2-7; v_gene: TRBV29-1; abundance: few; CDR3aa: CSVEDLASESYEQYF; CDR3nt: TGCAGCGTTGAAGATCTGGCTAGCGAGAGCTACGAGCAGTACTTC
d_gene: TRBD1; j_gene: TRBJ1-2; v_gene: TRBV7-2; abundance: .; CDR3aa: CASSTGQGLRYGYTF; CDR3nt: TGTGCCAGCAGTACGGGACAGGGGCTCCGCTATGGCTACACCTTC
d_gene: .; j_gene: TRBJ1-1; v_gene: TRBV5-1; abundance: few; CDR3aa: CASSLFSMNTEAFF; CDR3nt: TGCGCCAGCAGCTTGTTCTCGATGAACACTGAAGCTTTCTTT
d_gene: .; j_gene: TRBJ2-7; v_gene: TRBV7-6; abundance: .; CDR3aa: CASSPQPNEQYF; CDR3nt: TGTGCCAGCAGCCCACAGCCTAACGAGCAGTACTTC
d_gene: TRBD2; j_gene: TRBJ2-2; v_gene: TRBV9; abundance: .; CDR3aa: CASSPWGAGGNTGELFF; CDR3nt: TGTGCCAGCAGCCCCTGGGGGGCGGGAGGGAACACCGGGGAGCTGTTTTTT
d_gene: .; j_gene: TRBJ1-1; v_gene: TRBV29-1; abundance: .; CDR3aa: CSGSRGRQLNTEAFF; CDR3nt: TGCAGCGGGTCCCGGGGGCGACAATTGAACACTGAAGCTTTCTTT
d_gene: TRBD1; j_gene: TRBJ1-5; v_gene: TRBV7-2; abundance: few; CDR3aa: CASSLTGTGNQPQHF; CDR3nt: TGTGCCAGCAGCCTAACCGGGACAGGGAATCAGCCCCAGCATTTT
d_gene: .; j_gene: TRBJ2-1; v_gene: TRBV21-1; abundance: .; CDR3aa: CASRNPWTSGQTDEQFF; CDR3nt: TGTGCCAGCAGAAACCCCTGGACTAGCGGTCAAACGGATGAGCAGTTCTTC
d_gene: .; j_gene: TRBJ2-3; v_gene: TRBV2; abundance: few; CDR3aa: CASSPSDTQYF; CDR3nt: TGTGCCAGCAGCCCTTCAGATACGCAGTATTTT
d_gene: .; j_gene: TRBJ2-1; v_gene: TRBV27; abundance: few; CDR3aa: CASSLNTGGSYNEQFF; CDR3nt: TGTGCCAGCAGTTTAAATACTGGCGGTTCCTACAATGAGCAGTTCTTC
d_gene: .; j_gene: TRBJ1-5; v_gene: TRBV12-5; abundance: .; CDR3aa: CASGFLQPQHF; CDR3nt: TGTGCTAGTGGTTTCTTACAGCCCCAGCATTTT
d_gene: TRBD1; j_gene: TRBJ1-5; v_gene: TRBV28; abundance: few; CDR3aa: CASSLGTGYFESNQPQHF; CDR3nt: TGTGCCAGCAGTTTAGGGACAGGCTATTTTGAGAGCAATCAGCCCCAGCATTTT
d_gene: .; j_gene: TRBJ2-5; v_gene: TRBV29-1; abundance: .; CDR3aa: CSVAPRGQGVRETQYF; CDR3nt: TGCAGCGTTGCCCCCCGCGGGCAGGGAGTTAGAGAGACCCAGTACTTC